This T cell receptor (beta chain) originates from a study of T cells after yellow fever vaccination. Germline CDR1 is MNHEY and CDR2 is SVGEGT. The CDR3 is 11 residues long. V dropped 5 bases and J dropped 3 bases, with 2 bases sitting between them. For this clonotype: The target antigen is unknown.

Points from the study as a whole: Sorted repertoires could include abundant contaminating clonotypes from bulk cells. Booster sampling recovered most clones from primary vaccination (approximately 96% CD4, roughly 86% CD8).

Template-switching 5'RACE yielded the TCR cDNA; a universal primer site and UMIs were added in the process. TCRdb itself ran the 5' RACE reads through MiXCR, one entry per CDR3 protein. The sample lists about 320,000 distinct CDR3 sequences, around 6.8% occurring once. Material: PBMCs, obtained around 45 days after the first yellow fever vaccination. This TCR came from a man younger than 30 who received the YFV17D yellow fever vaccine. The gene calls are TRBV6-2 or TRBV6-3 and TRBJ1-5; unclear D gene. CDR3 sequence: CASSDNQPQHF. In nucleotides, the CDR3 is TGTGCCAGCAGTGACAATCAGCCCCAGCATTTT.